A single sample is the source of the 11 T cell receptor beta chains below, sequenced in a study of identical twins. TCRdb reprocessed the 5' RACE reads with MiXCR, giving one entry per CDR3 protein. This table has 450,000 or so distinct CDR3 sequences, roughly 24% appearing once. The data were also submitted as part of a second study, on T cells expressing NK-cell markers.

The sequenced sample was CD4+ T cells sorted from blood. All receptors derive from a young woman in good health.

The table lists this clonotype with a few counts. This chain connects TRBV2 to TRBJ2-2; 10 nucleotides agree with TRBD2. From germline, CDR1 is SNHLY and CDR2 FYNNEI. The ends lost 6 bases at V and 0 bases at J; junction bases unmatched: 7. CDR3 length: 17 residues. The CDR3 reads CASRRRLAGSNTGELFF. CDR3 in DNA: TGTGCCAGCAGGAGGAGACTAGCGGGCTCGAACACCGGGGAGCTGTTTTTT.

This clonotype was seen a single time. J is TRBJ2-2 and V is TRBV20-1, with D tentatively TRBD1 (6 bases). V was cut by 3 bases and J by 5 bases, with 16 bases left in between. CDR1 DFQATT and CDR2 SNEGSKA come from the germline V gene (reference sequence). This CDR3 has 15 residues. CDR3 sequence reads: CSASPYLRGTGELFF. DNA of the CDR3: TGCAGTGCTAGCCCCTACCTAAGGGGGACCGGGGAGCTGTTTTTT.

This clonotype turned up a few times. This sequence joins TRBV20-1 and TRBJ2-7; D uncertain. The V and J ends lost 3 bases and 2 bases respectively, with 11 bases between them. This CDR3 has 13 residues. CDR1 DFQATT and CDR2 SNEGSKA come from the germline V gene (reference sequence). The DNA for the CDR3 is TGCAGTGCTAGTCCCAGCGTCCCCTACGAGCAGTACTTC. Translated: CSASPSVPYEQYF.

The V call is TRBV20-1, the J call TRBJ2-1; D remains ambiguous. The CDR3 contains 13 residues. Per germline, CDR1 DFQATT and CDR2 SNEGSKA (reference sequence). Trimming stripped 7 bases from V and 7 bases from J, with 17 bases between. The CDR3 protein is CSVRRGVWNEQFF. As DNA, the CDR3 is TGCAGTGTCAGACGAGGAGTTTGGAATGAGCAGTTCTTC.

The chain links TRBV5-1 to TRBJ2-5; TRBD2 might be the D (6 bases). V was cut by 0 bases and J by 2 bases, with 14 bases left in between. CDR1 is SGHRS, CDR2 YFSETQ, per germline. The CDR3 totals 16 residues. CDR3 in DNA: TGCGCCAGCAGCTTGGGAGGCGGGGCGATTCAAGAGACCCAGTACTTC. Its protein is CASSLGGGAIQETQYF.

The V gene is TRBV5-1, the J gene TRBJ1-1; D is unclear. V lost 4 bases to trimming and J lost 0 bases, with 7 bases between them. The CDR3 sequence is 13 residues long. Germline-derived CDR1 and CDR2 are SGHRS and YFSETQ. Here the CDR3 DNA reads TGCGCCAGCAGCGCCACTATGAACACTGAAGCTTTCTTT. It encodes CASSATMNTEAFF.

J is TRBJ2-1 and V is TRBV5-1; D may match TRBD1 or TRBD2 (6 bases each). Trimming cost V 0 bases and J 10 bases, with 14 bases left between them. Germline CDR1 is SGHRS and CDR2 is YFSETQ. This CDR3 spans 14 amino acids. Here the CDR3 reads CASSLAARGLEQFF. CDR3 sequence (DNA): TGCGCCAGCAGCTTGGCCGCCCGGGGGCTCGAGCAGTTCTTC.

The table lists this clonotype with a few counts. V and J are TRBV4-2 and TRBJ2-2; 9 positions agree with TRBD2. The V and J ends lost 2 bases and 1 base, in that order; junction bases with no gene match: 17. CDR3 length: 21 residues. Germline assignment: CDR1 LGHNA and CDR2 YNFKEQ. This CDR3 is CASSQRLTSGWGEGNTGELFF. CDR3 nucleotides: TGTGCCAGCAGCCAACGGTTAACTAGCGGGTGGGGCGAGGGGAACACCGGGGAGCTGTTTTTT.

This clonotype was observed a handful of times. J is TRBJ2-5 and V is TRBV5-1; D call uncertain. The CDR3 length is 13 residues. Germline lookup yields CDR1 SGHRS and CDR2 YFSETQ. V dropped 0 bases and J dropped 5 bases, with 8 bases sitting between them. The CDR3 DNA sequence: TGCGCCAGCAGCTTGGGGGCGGACGAGACCCAGTACTTC. The encoded protein is CASSLGADETQYF.

This clonotype was recorded at least ten times. The chain recombines TRBV12-3 or TRBV12-4 with TRBJ1-1, with TRBD1 as a possible D gene (5 bases). This CDR3 region has 15 residues. With 0 bases removed from V and 1 base from J, the gap between germline ends came to 9 bases. The CDR3 loop is CASSLAGQRNTEAFF. The CDR3 DNA reads TGTGCCAGCAGTTTAGCGGGGCAGAGGAACACTGAAGCTTTCTTT.

The chain uses TRBV20-1 and TRBJ2-5; no clear D gene. From germline, CDR1 is DFQATT and CDR2 SNEGSKA (reference sequence). CDR3 length: 14 residues. V was trimmed by 4 bases and J by 7 bases, leaving 19 bases between them. CDR3 region: CSANPRLKSGTQYF. CDR3 bases: TGCAGTGCTAATCCACGACTGAAGAGTGGGACCCAGTACTTC.